The rows below give T cell receptor beta chains drawn from one sample of a study of T-cell memory formation after mild COVID-19. MiXCR, run by TCRdb on the 5' RACE reads, gives a single entry per CDR3 protein. The data show 580,000 or so distinct CDR3 sequences, about 18% seen once. The material sequenced was PBMCs or a T cell subset sorted from them (not recorded which). Receptors were obtained from an adult woman who had mild COVID-19 (a few samples of this study predate the infection). Cell type and time point are not known. The CDR3 runs from the conserved cysteine through the conserved F or W. The D gene is left open where the match is weak. The listing skips clone size in some rows; elsewhere it reads once, few, many or a size class.

v_gene	abundance	j_gene	d_gene	CDR3nt	CDR3aa
TRBV5-1	few	TRBJ2-5	-	TGCGCCAGCAGCTTATTGTCCGGGACGGCAGTTGAGACCCAGTACTTC	CASSLLSGTAVETQYF
TRBV6-1	-	TRBJ2-7	-	TGTGCCAGCAGTCTACGCTACGACCCTTGGGGCGAGCAGTACTTC	CASSLRYDPWGEQYF
TRBV24-1	-	TRBJ2-3	-	TGTGCCACCAGTGATTTGACTAGCCCCGTCCCGGAGGGGCAGTATTTT	CATSDLTSPVPEGQYF
TRBV19	few	TRBJ2-7	TRBD2	TGTGCCAGTAGTATACTAGCGGGGGCCGTCTACGAGCAGTACTTC	CASSILAGAVYEQYF
TRBV19	few	TRBJ2-3	-	TGTGCCAGTAGTATGGTCCCAGATACGCAGTATTTT	CASSMVPDTQYF
TRBV5-1	many	TRBJ2-3	-	TGCGCCAGCAGCTTGGATGGGACACCTATTCGCACAGATACGCAGTATTTT	CASSLDGTPIRTDTQYF
TRBV7-3	-	TRBJ1-1	-	TGTGCCAGCAGCTTAGACCAGGGGAACACTGAAGCTTTCTTT	CASSLDQGNTEAFF
TRBV20-1	few	TRBJ2-2	-	TGCAGTGCTAGAGAATGGGACACCGGGGAGCTGTTTTTT	CSAREWDTGELFF
TRBV11-2	-	TRBJ1-5	-	TGTGCCAGCAGCTTATCTTTGTCTCAGCCCCAGCATTTT	CASSLSLSQPQHF
TRBV7-2	many	TRBJ2-5	TRBD2	TGTGCCAGCAGCTTGGAAGCGGGAGCGGAGACCCAGTACTTC	CASSLEAGAETQYF
TRBV12-3/TRBV12-4	-	TRBJ2-2	-	TGTGCCAGCAGTTCGCAATTAAGTCGGGCCGGGGAGCTGTTTTTT	CASSSQLSRAGELFF
TRBV19	many	TRBJ2-5	-	TGTGCCAGTAGTGTTGGGACTCCGGGCTGGGAGACCCAGTACTTC	CASSVGTPGWETQYF
TRBV7-9	-	TRBJ2-1	TRBD1	TGTGCCAGCAGCCAGGGACAGGGAGCGCGGGAGTTCTTC	CASSQGQGAREFF
TRBV4-1	-	TRBJ2-1	TRBD1	TGCGCCAGCAGCCTTGACCGGGACAGGGGGAACAATGAGCAGTTCTTC	CASSLDRDRGNNEQFF
TRBV18	-	TRBJ2-3	-	TGTGCCAGCCCCCGGGGTTATAGCACAGATACGCAGTATTTT	CASPRGYSTDTQYF
TRBV29-1	few	TRBJ1-2	TRBD1	TGCAGCGTTAGGGACCGACAGGGCTACTATGGCTACACCTTC	CSVRDRQGYYGYTF
TRBV4-3	-	TRBJ2-3	TRBD2	TGCGCCAGCAGCCCGAAACTAGCGGGAGGCCCAGATACGCAGTATTTT	CASSPKLAGGPDTQYF
TRBV3-1	-	TRBJ2-3	TRBD2	TGTGCCAGCAGCCAGGGGACGGGACTAGCAGGAGATACGCAGTATTTT	CASSQGTGLAGDTQYF
TRBV5-1	few	TRBJ2-1	-	TGCGCCAGCAGCTTGGGATCGGGGTGGAATGAGCAGTTCTTC	CASSLGSGWNEQFF
TRBV12-3/TRBV12-4	few	TRBJ1-6	-	TGTGCCAGCAGTTCCGGGGACGCACTTAATTCACCCCTCCACTTT	CASSSGDALNSPLHF
TRBV10-3	-	TRBJ2-4	-	TGTGCCATCAGTGAGTCGAAAGGAAGACGGGCCAAAAACATTCAGTACTTC	CAISESKGRRAKNIQYF
TRBV6-5	few	TRBJ2-1	TRBD1	TGTGCCAGCAGCCCCGGGACAGGGGGCGCTAATGAGCAGTTCTTC	CASSPGTGGANEQFF
TRBV12-3/TRBV12-4	few	TRBJ1-5	TRBD1	TGTGCCAGCAGTACCCGACAGGGGGAGAATCAGCCCCAGCATTTT	CASSTRQGENQPQHF
TRBV5-1	-	TRBJ2-1	TRBD2	TGCGCCAGCAGCAGCTCCTATCCGGGACTAGCCTCCTACAATGAGCAGTTCTTC	CASSSSYPGLASYNEQFF
TRBV20-1	-	TRBJ1-2	TRBD1	TGCAGTGCTCGAGGGGACAGTTATGGCTACACCTTC	CSARGDSYGYTF
TRBV11-2	-	TRBJ2-1	-	TGTGCCAGCAGCTTACCAGGGGCTAGCGCTTACAATGAGCAGTTCTTC	CASSLPGASAYNEQFF
TRBV14	-	TRBJ1-3	-	TGTGCCAGCAGCTCACAGACTTTCTCTGGAAACACCATATATTTT	CASSSQTFSGNTIYF
TRBV5-6	few	TRBJ2-3	-	TGTGCCAGCAGCTTGCCACGGGGCGACGCTAGCACAGATACGCAGTATTTT	CASSLPRGDASTDTQYF
TRBV7-9	-	TRBJ2-7	TRBD1	TGTGCCAGCAGCTCGACTCACAGGGGCGAGCAGTACTTC	CASSSTHRGEQYF
TRBV9	-	TRBJ2-3	TRBD2	TGTGCCAGCAGCGTAGACGGGAGGGCCTTAAGGGATACGCAGTATTTT	CASSVDGRALRDTQYF
TRBV29-1	few	TRBJ1-2	TRBD1	TGCAGCGTTGGGACAGGGGGGAACTATGGCTACACCTTC	CSVGTGGNYGYTF
TRBV19	-	TRBJ2-3	TRBD2	TGTGCCAGTACGGAACGGGAGGCCCCAGATACGCAGTATTTT	CASTEREAPDTQYF
TRBV12-3/TRBV12-4	-	TRBJ2-7	-	TGTGCCAGCAGCCTAGACAGCGGTACGTGGCAGTACTTC	CASSLDSGTWQYF
TRBV7-3	-	TRBJ2-2	-	TGTGCCAGCAGCTTAACAGGGAAAATAGGCACCGGGGAGCTGTTTTTT	CASSLTGKIGTGELFF
TRBV5-1	-	TRBJ2-7	TRBD2	TGCGCCAGCAGCCCGACTAGCGGGACCCACTACGAGCAGTACTTC	CASSPTSGTHYEQYF
TRBV29-1	-	TRBJ1-4	-	TGCAGCGTTGACCTTGGAACTAATGAAAAACTGTTTTTT	CSVDLGTNEKLFF
TRBV9	few	TRBJ2-3	-	TGTGCCAGCAGCGTAGGAGGAGGGGGACTTTCGGATACGCAGTATTTT	CASSVGGGGLSDTQYF
TRBV3-1	few	TRBJ2-2	-	TGTGCCAGCAGCCAAGAGGGCCTAGCCGGGGAGCTGTTTTTT	CASSQEGLAGELFF
TRBV12-3/TRBV12-4	few	TRBJ2-5	TRBD2	TGTGCCAGCAGCCCCCCGGGGGGACTATCAGAGACCCAGTACTTC	CASSPPGGLSETQYF
TRBV24-1	-	TRBJ2-7	-	TGTGCCATCGCTCGATCGGGAGCCTACGAGCAGTACTTC	CAIARSGAYEQYF
TRBV6-5	many	TRBJ2-3	-	TGTGCCAGCCGAGCGGGCACAGATACGCAGTATTTT	CASRAGTDTQYF